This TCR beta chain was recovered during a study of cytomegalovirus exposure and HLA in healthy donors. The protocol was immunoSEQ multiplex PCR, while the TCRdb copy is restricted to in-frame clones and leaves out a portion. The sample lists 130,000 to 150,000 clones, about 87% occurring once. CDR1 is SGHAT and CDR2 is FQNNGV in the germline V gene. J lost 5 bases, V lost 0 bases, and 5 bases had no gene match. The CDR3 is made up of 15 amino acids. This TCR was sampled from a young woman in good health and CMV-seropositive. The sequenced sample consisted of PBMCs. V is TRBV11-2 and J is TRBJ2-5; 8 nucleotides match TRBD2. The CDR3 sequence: CASSLEAGALETQYF. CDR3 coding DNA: TGTGCCAGCAGCTTAGAAGCGGGAGCGTTGGAGACCCAGTACTTC.